Detailed here is one TCR beta chain. Primers included in the PCR were 60 Vbeta and 13 Jbeta primers. The data were produced by immunoSEQ multiplex PCR, yet TCRdb's version contains in-frame clones alone and is incomplete. The listing contains about 160,000 clones. The sample comes from a study of cytomegalovirus exposure and HLA in healthy donors. The length of the CDR3 is 13 residues. Germline values: CDR1 MDHEN, CDR2 SYDVKM. V was trimmed by 2 bases and J by 5 bases, leaving 6 bases between them. The V gene is TRBV28, the J gene TRBJ2-2; D call uncertain. Input material: PBMCs. The clonotype was recovered from a man aged 25-45 years in good health and CMV-seronegative. The CDR3 DNA reads TGTGCCAGCAGTTTACTCGGGACCGGGGAGCTGTTTTTT. Protein sequence: CASSLLGTGELFF.